The 4 T cell receptor beta chains listed next were all sequenced from one sample in a study of blood T cell repertoires in COVID-19. Sequencing used immunoSEQ multiplex PCR; TCRdb keeps in-frame clones, though not all of them. The repertoire holds 300,000 or so clones, with about 82% as singletons. Specimen: peripheral blood. The receptors were gathered from a woman between 50 and 59 years old with active or convalescent COVID-19.

The V gene is TRBV7-3, the J gene TRBJ2-1; no reliable D call. V gave up 2 bases and J gave up 10 bases, with 6 bases separating them. CDR1 and CDR2 (germline): SGHTA, FQGTGA. This CDR3 has 11 residues. CDR3 sequence (DNA): TGTGCCAGCAGCTTAGGCGGCGAGCAGTTCTTC. Protein sequence: CASSLGGEQFF.

The CDR3 DNA sequence: TGTGCCAGCAGCGCCGACAGTTTCCCCAGGGAGCTGTTTTTT. This gives the protein CASSADSFPRELFF. The chain uses TRBV9 and TRBJ2-2; D is perhaps TRBD1 (5 bases). CDR3 length: 14 amino acids. The V end was cut by 3 bases, the J end by 9 bases, with 15 bases between. The germline CDR1 and CDR2 sequences are SGDLS and YYNGEE.

J is TRBJ2-7 and V is TRBV4-1, with D perhaps matching TRBD2 (6 bases). Germline CDR1 MGHRA, CDR2 YSYEKL. The CDR3 runs to 18 residues. The V and J ends lost 5 bases and 0 bases respectively, with 23 bases between them. As DNA, the CDR3 is TGCGCCAGCAGCGAATCCTTCCGGGACTCCGAACTCTCCTACGAGCAGTACTTC. Translated, it gives CASSESFRDSELSYEQYF.

This chain links TRBV2 with TRBJ1-5, with D possibly being TRBD1 (5 bases). V was shortened by 1 base and J by 2 bases, with 9 bases between the two germline ends. Looked up from germline, CDR1 is SNHLY and CDR2 is FYNNEI. The CDR3 has 15 amino acids. CDR3 amino acids: CASSEGWGGNQPQHF. The CDR3, as DNA: TGTGCCAGCAGTGAAGGGTGGGGGGGCAATCAGCCCCAGCATTTT.